There are many counts of the clone carrying this TCR beta chain. Antigen specificity is unknown. The CDR3 end is not reached by the read, which stops 3 residues before it; the germline J gene fills it in. This sample was included in a study of T cell clonality in common variable immunodeficiency. Study-wide findings and caveats: T cell subpopulation sequencing would be needed to explain CVID clonality. Shared TCRbeta clones were fewer between CVID subjects than controls. CVID subjects showed higher TCRbeta clonality than healthy controls.

CDR1 is SGHAT, CDR2 FQNNGV, per germline. This CDR3 comprises 14 residues. J was trimmed by 5 bases and V by 6 bases; bases with no gene match: 4. Sequencing input was equivalent genomic DNA from CVID and controls. The assay was immunoSEQ multiplex PCR, and TCRdb's table has in-frame clones only and misses some. In total the sample includes about 52,000 clones, none of them seen once. The sample was peripheral blood mononuclear cells. The chain carries TRBV11-2 and TRBJ2-2; TRBD1 agrees at 9 bases. The receptor was isolated from a person between 18 and 75 years old in good health. The CDR3 DNA, read in part, is TGTGCCAGCAGGCGGGACAGGGAAACCGGGGAG. This codes for CASRRDRETGE. The whole CDR3 protein reads CASRRDRETGELFF.